Presented here are 32 T cell receptor beta chains from one specimen sequenced in a study of persistence of HIV-infected CD4 T cells. An overlapping HIV-1 Gag peptide pool stimulated these cells at 0.85 to 1 ug/peptide/mL. Sorted nonresponding memory CD4+ T cells were CD40L-negative, CD69-negative, CD45RO-high. These TCRs are of unknown antigen specificity. This was the immunoSEQ version 4 assay in survey mode. Only in-frame clones appear in the TCRdb table, and some are missing; sequencing was by immunoSEQ multiplex PCR. In the table there are 30,000 to 35,000 clones, approximately 85% of which are singletons. The source material was CD4+ T cells sorted from PBMCs after roughly 18-hour stimulation, sampled from a patient who received antiretroviral therapy. The receptors were gathered from an adult woman with HIV who was CMV-seropositive.

The chain joins TRBV28 to TRBJ1-2; D is undetermined. Germline loops: CDR1 MDHEN, CDR2 SYDVKM. The V and J ends lost 5 bases and 7 bases respectively, with 20 bases between them. This CDR3 region has 15 residues. The CDR3 sequence is CASSRGYWEVGGYTF. CDR3 in DNA: TGTGCCAGCAGTCGAGGATATTGGGAAGTTGGTGGCTACACCTTC.

The rearrangement joins TRBV6-2 or TRBV6-3 to TRBJ2-3; 10 nucleotides agree with TRBD2. CDR1 is MNHEY, CDR2 SVGEGT, per germline. The CDR3 contains 16 residues. Trimming at V came to 6 bases and at J to 6 bases, leaving 12 bases not matched to a gene. The CDR3 DNA is TGTGCCAGCAGCCGTATAGCGGGGGGCCCTCAGGATACGCAGTATTTT. Translated, it gives CASSRIAGGPQDTQYF.

The chain couples TRBV5-6 to TRBJ1-2; D gene uncertain. Germline V CDR1 and CDR2: SGHDT, YYEEEE. There are 13 residues in the CDR3. The V end lost 1 base, the J end lost 11 bases, and 15 bases lay between the germline ends. CDR3 protein: CASSLRGAIGYTF. Here the CDR3 DNA reads TGTGCCAGCAGCTTGCGAGGAGCTATAGGGTACACCTTC. The full variable domain, its missing parts supplied by reference TRBV5-6 and TRBJ1-2, is DAGVTQSPTHLIKTRGQQVTLRCSPKSGHDTVSWYQQALGQGPQFIFQYYEEEERQRGNFPDRFSGHQFPNYSSELNVNALLLGDSALYLCASSLRGAIGYTFGSGTRLTVV.

The V and J genes are TRBV28 and TRBJ2-7; no reliable D call. V dropped 8 bases and J dropped 2 bases, with 16 bases sitting between them. The CDR3 loop spans 14 amino acids. The germline V gene has CDR1 MDHEN and CDR2 SYDVKM. The CDR3, as DNA: TGTGCCAGCCGGCTCGGGCAGCCGACCTACGAGCAGTACTTC. Encoded protein: CASRLGQPTYEQYF.

The chain employs TRBV6-2 or TRBV6-3 and TRBJ2-5, with D possibly TRBD1 on 6 matching bases. V was shortened by 4 bases and J by 5 bases, with 20 bases between the two germline ends. The CDR3 sequence is 16 residues long. The V gene's germline CDR1 is MNHEY and CDR2 SVGEGT. As DNA, the CDR3 is TGTGCCAGCAGTTCCTTAAAATCGGGACAACGGGAGACCCAGTACTTC. Amino acid sequence: CASSSLKSGQRETQYF.

Comment on this clone: One end of the junction is discordant with germline, which a read error may explain. The chain recombines TRBV3-1 (or the pseudogene TRBV3-2) with TRBJ2-1, with D uncertain. CDR1 LGHDT and CDR2 YNNKEL come from the germline V gene (reference sequence). There are 14 residues in the CDR3. CDR3 in DNA: TGTGCCAGCAACCAAGTTGAGGTGGGCAATGAGCAGTTCTTC. This codes for CASNQVEVGNEQFF.

The V call is TRBV6-1, the J call TRBJ2-5; D gene ambiguous. CDR1 MNHNS and CDR2 SASEGT come from the germline V gene. The CDR3 covers 13 residues. Deletions cut 6 bases from V and 4 bases from J, with 12 bases between. Written as DNA, the CDR3 is TGTGCCAGCAGGGCCTCGTTAGGAGAGACCCAGTACTTC. It codes for CASRASLGETQYF.

This clone has just one count. The chain couples TRBV7-8 to TRBJ1-2; D possibly corresponds to TRBD1 (6 bases). Germline CDR1 and CDR2: SGHVS and FQNEAQ. Trimming removed 1 base from V and 8 bases from J, with 14 bases in between. CDR3 length: 14 amino acids. Here the CDR3 reads CASSLGGLGAGYTF. The CDR3 nucleotides are TGTGCCAGCAGCTTAGGGGGGCTGGGGGCGGGCTACACCTTC. The full variable domain, rest sourced from reference TRBV7-8 and TRBJ1-2, is GAGVSQSPRYKVAKRGQDVALRCDPISGHVSLFWYQQALGQGPEFLTYFQNEAQLDKSGLPSDRFFAERPEGSVSTLKIQRTQQEDSAVYLCASSLGGLGAGYTFGSGTRLTVV.

In its sample, this clone was seen once. The rearrangement links TRBV12-3 or TRBV12-4 to TRBJ1-1; D gene unclear. The CDR3 sequence is 13 residues long. V lost 2 bases and J 0 bases, leaving 4 bases between the germline ends. As DNA, the CDR3 is TGTGCCAGCAGTTTATTACTGAACACTGAAGCTTTCTTT. This gives the protein CASSLLLNTEAFF.

The chain has TRBV28 and TRBJ1-1, with 8 bases lining up with TRBD1. V lost 6 bases, J lost 1 base, and 4 bases stayed unmatched. CDR3 length: 14 amino acids. CDR1 and CDR2 from the germline V gene are MDHEN and SYDVKM. The DNA of the CDR3 is TGTGCCAGCAGGTCACAGGGGGGGAACACTGAAGCTTTCTTT. It translates to CASRSQGGNTEAFF.

The chain combines TRBV5-1 with TRBJ2-7; 8 nucleotides match TRBD1. Germline V lookup: CDR1 SGHRS, CDR2 YFSETQ. Trimming cost V 3 bases and J 2 bases; bases outside gene matches: 10. The CDR3 covers 16 residues. CDR3 in DNA: TGCGCCAGCAGCTCGACCGGGACAGGAATAACCTACGAGCAGTACTTC. This encodes CASSSTGTGITYEQYF.

This chain joins TRBV3-1 (or the pseudogene TRBV3-2) and TRBJ1-4; 9 bases fit TRBD1. This CDR3 is 16 amino acids long. Trimming at V came to 1 base and at J to 8 bases, leaving 8 bases not matched to a gene. Germline CDR1 LGHDT, CDR2 YNNKEL (reference sequence). The CDR3 spells CASSQAMTGGQEKLFF. The CDR3 DNA sequence: TGTGCCAGCAGCCAAGCTATGACAGGGGGGCAAGAAAAACTGTTTTTT.

The chain combines TRBV6-1 with TRBJ2-6; unclear D gene. Germline CDR1 is MNHNS and CDR2 is SASEGT. Trimming took 3 bases from V and 0 from J, leaving 12 bases between them. This CDR3 region has 17 residues. CDR3 region: CASSEIPSFSGANVLTF. The CDR3 DNA reads as TGTGCCAGCAGTGAGATCCCGAGTTTCTCTGGGGCCAACGTCCTGACTTTC.

The V gene is TRBV6-1, the J gene TRBJ1-3; a possible D gene is TRBD1 (5 bases). The CDR3 has 15 amino acids. V lost 1 base to trimming and J lost 4 bases, with 11 bases between them. Germline assignment: CDR1 MNHNS and CDR2 SASEGT. CDR3 loop: CASSEGGIGGNTIYF. CDR3 sequence (DNA): TGTGCCAGCAGTGAAGGGGGCATAGGGGGAAACACCATATATTTT.

V is TRBV7-9 and J is TRBJ1-1; D remains ambiguous. The germline V gene encodes CDR1 SEHNR and CDR2 FQNEAQ (reference sequence). This CDR3 is built from 16 residues. With 2 bases removed from V and 1 base from J, the gap between germline ends came to 14 bases. The CDR3 sequence is CASSLSPTGGNTEAFF. The CDR3, as DNA: TGTGCCAGCAGCTTATCCCCCACGGGAGGGAACACTGAAGCTTTCTTT.

This clone came up a few times. This chain joins TRBV5-1 and TRBJ1-2; possibly TRBD1 for D (5 bases). The CDR3 has 16 residues. With 4 bases removed from V and 7 bases from J, the gap between germline ends came to 23 bases. Looked up from germline, CDR1 is SGHRS and CDR2 is YFSETQ. CDR3 sequence: CASSHGVFEGRVGYTF. In DNA, the CDR3 is TGCGCCAGCAGCCATGGCGTGTTCGAGGGGCGCGTTGGCTACACCTTC.

CDR3 DNA: TGCGCCTCCCCTGGGACAGTCCAAGAGACCCAGTACTTC. Translated: CASPGTVQETQYF. The chain combines TRBV10-1 with TRBJ2-5; 7 bases are shared with TRBD1. The germline V gene has CDR1 WNHNN and CDR2 SYGVQD (reference sequence). Trimming took 11 bases from V and 1 from J; bases not matched to a gene: 7. The CDR3 has 13 amino acids.

This sequence joins TRBV28 and TRBJ2-7; D is unclear. Germline CDR1 MDHEN, CDR2 SYDVKM. This CDR3 is 14 amino acids long. V gave up 2 bases and J gave up 2 bases, with 10 bases separating them. The DNA for the CDR3 is TGTGCCAGCAGTTTAACGCAGAACGCCTACGAGCAGTACTTC. It encodes CASSLTQNAYEQYF.

This chain links TRBV6-6 with TRBJ1-4; TRBD1 matches 9 bases. V lost 5 bases and J lost 0; bases outside the gene matches: 13. The CDR3 extends over 19 amino acids. CDR1 is MNHNY, CDR2 SVGAGI, per germline (reference sequence). CDR3 DNA sequence: TGTGCCAGCAGTCGATCTTTGGGGACAGGGTTTCCAACTAATGAAAAACTGTTTTTT. This gives the protein CASSRSLGTGFPTNEKLFF.

V is TRBV29-1 and J is TRBJ2-2, with TRBD1 matching over 10 bases. The CDR3 covers 15 residues. Germline CDR1 is SQVTM and CDR2 is ANQGSEA. V trimming: 6 bases; J trimming: 3 bases; junction bases outside the gene matches: 7. Here the CDR3 reads CSVRTGGIDTGELFF. The CDR3 DNA sequence: TGCAGCGTCCGGACAGGGGGGATTGACACCGGGGAGCTGTTTTTT.

The rearrangement uses TRBV19 and TRBJ2-5; TRBD1 is a possible D gene (6 bases). The V gene lost 5 bases and the J gene lost 7 bases, with 14 bases spanning the gap. CDR3 length equals 13 residues. CDR1 and CDR2 from the germline V gene are LNHDA and SQIVND (reference sequence). The CDR3 DNA follows: TGTGCCAGTAGTTTACAGGGTGTGAGGACCCAGTACTTC. This gives the protein CASSLQGVRTQYF.

The CDR3 DNA reads as TGTGCCAGCAGCCGACTAGCGGCTTGGGGCGAGCAGTACTTC. Its translation is CASSRLAAWGEQYF. The chain uses TRBV7-8 and TRBJ2-7, with 9 bases identical to TRBD2. This CDR3 contains 14 residues. Germline-derived CDR1 and CDR2 are SGHVS and FQNEAQ. Trimming at V came to 5 bases and at J to 6 bases, leaving 8 bases not matched to a gene.

This chain's CDR3 is CASSDRGTGELFF. For the CDR3, the DNA is TGTGCCAGTAGTGACAGGGGGACCGGGGAGCTGTTTTTT. The genes are TRBV19 and TRBJ2-2; 9 nucleotides match TRBD1. This CDR3 spans 13 amino acids. V shed 5 bases, J shed 5 bases, and the junction held 0 bases outside the gene matches. From germline, CDR1 is LNHDA and CDR2 SQIVND (reference sequence).

The rearrangement uses TRBV5-5 and TRBJ1-3; D gene uncertain. CDR3 length: 12 residues. Germline CDR1 is SGHKS and CDR2 is YYEKEE (reference sequence). The V and J ends lost 0 bases and 6 bases respectively, with 4 bases between them. CDR3 loop: CASSLDANTIYF. The CDR3 DNA is TGTGCCAGCAGCTTGGACGCAAACACCATATATTTT.

The gene calls are TRBV2 and TRBJ2-3; either TRBD1 or TRBD2 may supply D (5 bases each). V lost 7 bases to trimming and J lost 2 bases, with 13 bases between them. This CDR3 is 14 amino acids long. Per germline, CDR1 SNHLY and CDR2 FYNNEI. CDR3 in DNA: TGTGCCAGCAAAGAGGGACGGACCACAGATACGCAGTATTTT. It encodes CASKEGRTTDTQYF.

V usage is TRBV19 and J usage is TRBJ2-7, with 11 bases matching TRBD1. Germline CDR1 reads LNHDA; CDR2 reads SQIVND (reference sequence). The CDR3 has 15 amino acids. V lost 5 bases, J lost 4 bases, and 7 bases stayed unmatched. For the CDR3, the DNA is TGTGCCAGTAGTCTAACCGGGACAGGGGGATACGAGCAGTACTTC. Protein product: CASSLTGTGGYEQYF.

This chain links TRBV19 with TRBJ1-2, with D maybe TRBD1 (6 bases). Trimming removed 4 bases from V and 5 bases from J, with 14 bases in between. CDR3 size: 14 residues. The germline V gene has CDR1 LNHDA and CDR2 SQIVND (reference sequence). The CDR3: CASSTEGGAYGYTF. In DNA form, the CDR3 reads TGTGCCAGTAGTACCGAGGGGGGCGCGTATGGCTACACCTTC.

This clone occurred a few times. The V gene is TRBV2, the J gene TRBJ1-2; the D gene is possibly TRBD1 (6 bases). There are 17 residues in the CDR3. Trimming stripped 7 bases from V and 1 base from J, with 22 bases between. CDR1 is SNHLY, CDR2 FYNNEI, per germline. The CDR3: CASKRLTGPLVNYGYTF. The CDR3 DNA sequence: TGTGCCAGCAAGAGGCTCACAGGGCCTTTGGTTAACTATGGCTACACCTTC.

This clone was detected a few times. The chain recombines TRBV7-9 with TRBJ1-5; the D is unclear. V lost 4 bases and J 2 bases, leaving 9 bases between the germline ends. Germline V gene sequence: CDR1 SEHNR, CDR2 FQNEAQ (reference sequence). The CDR3 sequence is 14 residues long. CDR3 nucleotides: TGTGCCAGCAGCTCCTCGACGGGCAATCAGCCCCAGCATTTT. Its protein is CASSSSTGNQPQHF.

The V gene is TRBV6-2 or TRBV6-3, the J gene TRBJ2-3; TRBD1 matches 8 bases. Germline V gene lookup returns CDR1 MNHEY and CDR2 SVGEGT. J was trimmed by 5 bases and V by 0 bases; bases with no gene match: 7. CDR3 length: 16 amino acids. In DNA form, the CDR3 reads TGTGCCAGCAGTTACTCGGGCAGGGGGCGAAGAGATACGCAGTATTTT. This sequence encodes CASSYSGRGRRDTQYF.

The CDR3 nucleotides are TGTGCCAGCAGCCAAGGAGTCAGAGTGCTCCAAGAGACCCAGTACTTC. It encodes CASSQGVRVLQETQYF. This rearrangement joins TRBV3-1 (or the pseudogene TRBV3-2) to TRBJ2-5; the D is unclear. Trimming removed 1 base at V and 1 base at J, with 13 bases between. The germline gives CDR1 LGHDT, CDR2 YNNKEL (reference sequence). The CDR3 sequence is 16 residues long.

The genes are TRBV14 and TRBJ2-1; possibly TRBD2 for D (5 bases). The V end lost 0 bases, the J end lost 13 bases, and 13 bases lay between the germline ends. Germline values: CDR1 SGHDN, CDR2 FVKESK. The CDR3 loop spans 13 amino acids. CDR3 amino acids: CASSQDLGGSQFF. In DNA form, the CDR3 reads TGTGCCAGCAGCCAAGATCTGGGTGGGAGCCAGTTCTTC. The complete variable domain, with remaining parts taken from reference TRBV14 and TRBJ2-1, reads EAGVTQFPSHSVIEKGQTVTLRCDPISGHDNLYWYRRVMGKEIKFLLHFVKESKQDESGMPNNRFLAERTGGTYSTLKVQPAELEDSGVYFCASSQDLGGSQFFGPGTRLTVL.